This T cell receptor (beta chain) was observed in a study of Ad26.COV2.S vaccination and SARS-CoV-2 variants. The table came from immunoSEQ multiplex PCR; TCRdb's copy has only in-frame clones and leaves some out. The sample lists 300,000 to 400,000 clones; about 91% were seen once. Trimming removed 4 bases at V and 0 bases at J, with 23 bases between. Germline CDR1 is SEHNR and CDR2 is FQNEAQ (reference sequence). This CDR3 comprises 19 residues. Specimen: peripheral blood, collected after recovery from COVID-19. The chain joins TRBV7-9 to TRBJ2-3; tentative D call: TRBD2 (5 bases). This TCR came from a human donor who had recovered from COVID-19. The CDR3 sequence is CASSSMRAHSAPSTDTQYF. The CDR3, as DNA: TGTGCCAGCAGCTCCATGCGGGCCCACTCTGCCCCTAGCACAGATACGCAGTATTTT.